This T cell receptor (beta chain) emerged from a study of T cells after yellow fever vaccination. Findings and caveats of the study: Most primary-vaccination clones reappeared after the booster (96% CD4, about 88% CD8).

5'RACE template switching generated TCR cDNA, adding a universal primer site and UMIs. In TCRdb, the 5' RACE reads were re-called with MiXCR into one record per CDR3 protein. The table records 500,000 to 650,000 distinct CDR3 sequences, 10% to 15% of them present only once. With respect to this clonotype: Its cognate antigen is unknown.

The sequencing here drew on PBMCs, taken on the day of the yellow fever booster vaccination. The clonotype was recovered from a young man who received the YFV17D yellow fever vaccine.

CDR3 in amino acids: CASSLDPRGRQYF. CDR3 nucleotides: TGTGCCAGCAGCTTAGATCCGAGGGGACGGCAGTACTTC. The chain is built from TRBV11-2 and TRBJ2-4, with D perhaps being TRBD1 or TRBD2 (5 bases each). The germline CDR1 and CDR2 sequences are SGHAT and FQNNGV. V lost 0 bases to trimming and J lost 13 bases, with 13 bases between them. The CDR3 runs to 13 residues.